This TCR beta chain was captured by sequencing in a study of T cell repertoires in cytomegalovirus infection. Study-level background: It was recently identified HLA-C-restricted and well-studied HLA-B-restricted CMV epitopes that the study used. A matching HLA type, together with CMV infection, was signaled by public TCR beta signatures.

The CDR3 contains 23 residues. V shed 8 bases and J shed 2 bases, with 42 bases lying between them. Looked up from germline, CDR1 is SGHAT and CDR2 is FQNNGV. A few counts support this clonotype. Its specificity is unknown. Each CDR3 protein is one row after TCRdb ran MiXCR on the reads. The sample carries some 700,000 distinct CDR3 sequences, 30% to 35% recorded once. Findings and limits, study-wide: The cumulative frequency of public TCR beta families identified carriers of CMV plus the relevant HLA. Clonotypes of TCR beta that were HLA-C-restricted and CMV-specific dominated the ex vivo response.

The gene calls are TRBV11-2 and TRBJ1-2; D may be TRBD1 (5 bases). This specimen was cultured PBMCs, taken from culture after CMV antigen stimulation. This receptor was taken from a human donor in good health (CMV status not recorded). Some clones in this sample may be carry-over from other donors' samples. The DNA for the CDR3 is TGTGCCAGCGCGCACGCCAAAGTCGTATTTAAGGACAACTTGTTGGGGCTGAACTATGGCTACACCTTC. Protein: CASAHAKVVFKDNLLGLNYGYTF.